The 6 T cell receptor beta chains below come from one sample, sequenced in a study of T-cell memory formation after mild COVID-19. Via MiXCR, TCRdb re-called the 5' RACE reads, giving one row per CDR3 protein. The sample includes about 610,000 distinct CDR3 sequences, 15% to 20% of them seen just once. Specimen: PBMCs or a T cell subset sorted from them (not recorded which). The receptors come from an adult woman who had mild COVID-19 (a few samples of this study predate the infection). Cell type and time point are not known.

The chain couples TRBV13 to TRBJ2-1, with D unresolved. The V gene's germline CDR1 is PRHDT and CDR2 FYEKMQ (reference sequence). Trimming took off 2 bases at V and 6 bases at J, with 8 bases between the two ends. The CDR3 consists of 13 residues. For the CDR3, the DNA is TGTGCCAGCAGCTTACTCGCGATCAATGAGCAGTTCTTC. Its protein is CASSLLAINEQFF.

This clonotype was detected many times. The chain joins TRBV12-3 or TRBV12-4 to TRBJ1-2; 7 bases line up with TRBD1. The CDR3 sequence is 13 residues long. The V gene end was trimmed by 5 bases and the J gene end by 7 bases; junction bases not matched to a gene: 7. The CDR3 DNA follows: TGTGCCAGCAGTCCAGGGGCAGGGGGTGGCTACACCTTC. This encodes CASSPGAGGGYTF.

The chain links TRBV4-1 to TRBJ1-5, with D possibly TRBD1 on 5 matching bases. CDR1 MGHRA and CDR2 YSYEKL come from the germline V gene. This CDR3 is built from 14 residues. V was cut by 3 bases and J by 4 bases, with 10 bases left in between. CDR3 amino acids: CASSHIRANQPQHF. The CDR3 DNA reads TGCGCCAGCAGCCACATCAGGGCGAATCAGCCCCAGCATTTT.

This clonotype has at least ten counts. J is TRBJ2-6 and V is TRBV29-1; TRBD2 might be the D (5 bases). V was shortened by 5 bases and J by 0 bases, with 14 bases between the two germline ends. CDR1 and CDR2 from the germline V gene are SQVTM and ANQGSEA. This CDR3 region has 16 residues. The CDR3 DNA follows: TGCAGCGTTCTCGGAGGCGGGTTCTCTGGGGCCAACGTCCTGACTTTC. This sequence encodes CSVLGGGFSGANVLTF.

This chain connects TRBV20-1 to TRBJ2-6; D possibly corresponds to TRBD1 (5 bases). This CDR3 is 14 amino acids long. The germline V gene has CDR1 DFQATT and CDR2 SNEGSKA (reference sequence). Trimming removed 6 bases at V and 2 bases at J, with 11 bases between. CDR3 nucleotides: TGCAGTGCCATACAGGACGCTGGGGCCAACGTCCTGACTTTC. Translation: CSAIQDAGANVLTF.

The V call is TRBV5-4, the J call TRBJ2-3, with D perhaps matching TRBD1 (5 bases). The CDR3 totals 12 residues. Germline V gene data show CDR1 as SGHNT and CDR2 as YYREEE (reference sequence). The V end was cut by 2 bases, the J end by 9 bases, with 10 bases between. The CDR3 DNA follows: TGTGCCAGCAGCTTCGTTAGGGGAACGCAGTATTTT. Its translation: CASSFVRGTQYF.